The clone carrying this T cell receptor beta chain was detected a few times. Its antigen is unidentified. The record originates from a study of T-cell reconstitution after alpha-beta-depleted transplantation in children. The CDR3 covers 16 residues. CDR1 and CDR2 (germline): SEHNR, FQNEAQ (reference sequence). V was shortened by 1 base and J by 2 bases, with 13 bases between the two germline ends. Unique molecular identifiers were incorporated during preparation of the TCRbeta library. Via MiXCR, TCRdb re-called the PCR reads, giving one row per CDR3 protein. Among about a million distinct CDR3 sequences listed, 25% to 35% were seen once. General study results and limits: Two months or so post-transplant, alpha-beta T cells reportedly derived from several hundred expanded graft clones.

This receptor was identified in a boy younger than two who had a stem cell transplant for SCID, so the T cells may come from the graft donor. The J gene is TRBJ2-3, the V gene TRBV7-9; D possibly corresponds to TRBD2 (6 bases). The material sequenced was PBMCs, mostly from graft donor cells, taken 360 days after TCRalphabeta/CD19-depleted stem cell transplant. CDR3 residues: CASSLGDGGYTDTQYF. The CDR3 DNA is TGTGCCAGCAGCTTAGGGGACGGGGGTTACACAGATACGCAGTATTTT.